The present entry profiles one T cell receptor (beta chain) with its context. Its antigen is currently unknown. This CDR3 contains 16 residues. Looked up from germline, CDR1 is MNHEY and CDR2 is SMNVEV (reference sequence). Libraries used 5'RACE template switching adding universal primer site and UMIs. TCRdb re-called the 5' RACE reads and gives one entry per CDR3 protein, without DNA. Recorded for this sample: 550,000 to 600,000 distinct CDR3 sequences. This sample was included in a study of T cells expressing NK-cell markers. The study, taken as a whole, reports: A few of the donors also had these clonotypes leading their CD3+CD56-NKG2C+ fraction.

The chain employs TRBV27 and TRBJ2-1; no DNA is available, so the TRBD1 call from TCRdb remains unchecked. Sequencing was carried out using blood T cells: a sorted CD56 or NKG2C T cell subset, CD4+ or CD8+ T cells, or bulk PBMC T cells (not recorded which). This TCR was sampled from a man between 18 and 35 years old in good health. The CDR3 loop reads CASSWFGMQGLNEQFF.